The 3 T cell receptor beta chains reported below all come from one sample, sequenced in a study of CD8+CD57+ T cells in acquired aplastic anemia. The study profiled TCR beta VDJ and CDR3 using genomic DNA as template. TCRdb re-called the reads through MiXCR, storing one row per CDR3 protein. Of over 150,000 distinct CDR3 sequences in the sample, approximately 49% are singletons; the top ten hold roughly 15%. Sequenced: sorted CD4+, CD8+, or CD8+CD57+ T cells (not recorded which) from PBMCs. Receptors were obtained from a human donor in good health, serving as a control.

This chain uses TRBV20-1 with TRBJ2-5, with 14 bases fitting TRBD2. The ends lost 4 bases at V and 5 bases at J; junction bases unmatched: 6. The CDR3 is made up of 15 amino acids. From germline, CDR1 is DFQATT and CDR2 SNEGSKA (reference sequence). The CDR3 loop reads CSATLTSGGGETQYF. The CDR3 DNA follows: TGCAGTGCTACTCTGACTAGCGGGGGGGGGGAGACCCAGTACTTC.

Only a few counts were recorded for this clonotype. The J gene is TRBJ2-7, the V gene TRBV28, with 9 bases fitting TRBD2. Germline trimming cut 6 bases from V and 2 bases from J; bases unmatched to any gene: 11. In germline, CDR1 is MDHEN, CDR2 SYDVKM. CDR3 length equals 16 residues. The CDR3 protein is CASRKLAGGLTYEQYF. CDR3 bases: TGTGCCAGCAGGAAACTCGCGGGGGGGTTAACCTACGAGCAGTACTTC.

This clonotype showed up just a few times. It may be a read error: a sequence one base away is much more abundant. The chain combines TRBV2 with TRBJ1-2; the D is unclear. V shed 4 bases and J shed 3 bases, with 6 bases lying between them. CDR3 length: 12 residues. Germline V gene lookup returns CDR1 SNHLY and CDR2 FYNNEI. This chain's CDR3 is CASSAQDYGYTF. The CDR3 nucleotides are TGTGCCAGCAGTGCGCAGGACTATGGCTACACCTTC.